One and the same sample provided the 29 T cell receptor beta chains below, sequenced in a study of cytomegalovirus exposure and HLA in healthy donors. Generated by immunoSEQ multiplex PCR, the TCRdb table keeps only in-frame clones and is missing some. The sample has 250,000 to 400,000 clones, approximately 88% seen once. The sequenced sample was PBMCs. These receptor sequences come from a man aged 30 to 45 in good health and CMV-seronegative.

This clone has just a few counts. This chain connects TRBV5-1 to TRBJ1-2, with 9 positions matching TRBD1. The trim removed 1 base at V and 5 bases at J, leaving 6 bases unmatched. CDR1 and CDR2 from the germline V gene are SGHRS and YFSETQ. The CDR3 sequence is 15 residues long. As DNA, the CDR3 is TGCGCCAGCAGCTTGACAGGGGGCAATCGGTATGGCTACACCTTC. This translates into CASSLTGGNRYGYTF.

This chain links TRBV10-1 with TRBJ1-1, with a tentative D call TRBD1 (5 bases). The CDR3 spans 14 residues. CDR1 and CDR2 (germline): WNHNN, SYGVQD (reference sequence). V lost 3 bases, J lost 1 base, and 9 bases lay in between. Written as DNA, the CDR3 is TGCGCCAGCAGTGATGACAGTTCGAACACTGAAGCTTTCTTT. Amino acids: CASSDDSSNTEAFF.

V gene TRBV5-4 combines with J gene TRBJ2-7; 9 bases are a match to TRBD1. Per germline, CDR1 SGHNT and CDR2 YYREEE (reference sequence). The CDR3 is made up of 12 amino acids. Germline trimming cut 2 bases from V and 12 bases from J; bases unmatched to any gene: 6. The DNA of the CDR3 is TGTGCCAGCAGCTTTGGGACAGGGTTCTTGTACTTC. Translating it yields CASSFGTGFLYF.

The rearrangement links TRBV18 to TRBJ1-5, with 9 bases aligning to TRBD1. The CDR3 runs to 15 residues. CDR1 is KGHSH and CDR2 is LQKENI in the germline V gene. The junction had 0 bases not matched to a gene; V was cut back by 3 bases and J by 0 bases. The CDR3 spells CASSPDRGSNQPQHF. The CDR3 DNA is TGTGCCAGCTCACCGGACAGGGGTAGCAATCAGCCCCAGCATTTT.

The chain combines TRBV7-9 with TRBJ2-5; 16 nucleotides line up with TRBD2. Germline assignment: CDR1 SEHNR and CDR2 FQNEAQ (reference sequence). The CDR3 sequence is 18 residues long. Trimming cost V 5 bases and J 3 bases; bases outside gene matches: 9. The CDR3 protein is CASSLGTSGGASEETQYF. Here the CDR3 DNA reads TGTGCCAGCAGCCTCGGGACTAGCGGGGGGGCTTCGGAAGAGACCCAGTACTTC. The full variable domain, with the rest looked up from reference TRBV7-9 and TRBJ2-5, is DTGVSQNPRHKITKRGQNVTFRCDPISEHNRLYWYRQTLGQGPEFLTYFQNEAQLEKSRLLSDRFSAERPKGSFSTLEIQRTEQGDSAMYLCASSLGTSGGASEETQYFGPGTRLLVL.

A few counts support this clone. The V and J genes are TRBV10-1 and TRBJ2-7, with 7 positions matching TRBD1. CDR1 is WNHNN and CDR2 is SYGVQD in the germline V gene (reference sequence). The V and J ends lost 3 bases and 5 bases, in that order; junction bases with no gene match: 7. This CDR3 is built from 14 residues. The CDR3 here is CASSEAGTEDEQYF. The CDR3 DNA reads TGCGCCAGCAGTGAAGCCGGGACAGAAGACGAGCAGTACTTC.

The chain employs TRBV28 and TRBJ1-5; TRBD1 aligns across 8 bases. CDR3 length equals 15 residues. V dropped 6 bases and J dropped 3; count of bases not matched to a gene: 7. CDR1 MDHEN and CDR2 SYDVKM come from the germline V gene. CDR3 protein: CASSLDRAYNQPQHF. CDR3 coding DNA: TGTGCCAGCAGCCTGGACAGGGCTTACAATCAGCCCCAGCATTTT.

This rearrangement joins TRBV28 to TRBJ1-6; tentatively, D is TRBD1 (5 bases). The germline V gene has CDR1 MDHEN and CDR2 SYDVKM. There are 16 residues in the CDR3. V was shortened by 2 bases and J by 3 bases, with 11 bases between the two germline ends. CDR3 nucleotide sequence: TGTGCCAGCAGTTTAGGGGCAGCGAGCTATAATTCACCCCTCCACTTT. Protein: CASSLGAASYNSPLHF. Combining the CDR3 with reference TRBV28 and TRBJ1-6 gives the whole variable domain DVKVTQSSRYLVKRTGEKVFLECVQDMDHENMFWYRQDPGLGLRLIYFSYDVKMKEKGDIPEGYSVSREKKERFSLILESASTNQTSMYLCASSLGAASYNSPLHFGNGTRLTVT.

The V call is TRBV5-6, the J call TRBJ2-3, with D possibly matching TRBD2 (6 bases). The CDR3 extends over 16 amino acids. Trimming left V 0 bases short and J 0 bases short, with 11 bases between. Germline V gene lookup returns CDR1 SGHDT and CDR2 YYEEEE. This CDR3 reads CASSLVGGDSTDTQYF. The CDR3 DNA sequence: TGTGCCAGCAGCTTGGTTGGCGGGGACAGCACAGATACGCAGTATTTT.

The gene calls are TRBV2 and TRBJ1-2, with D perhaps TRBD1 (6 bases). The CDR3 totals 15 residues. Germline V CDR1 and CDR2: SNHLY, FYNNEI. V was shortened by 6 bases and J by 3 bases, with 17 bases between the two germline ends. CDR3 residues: CASRDSELLYYGYTF. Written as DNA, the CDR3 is TGTGCCAGCAGGGACAGTGAACTCCTCTACTATGGCTACACCTTC.

The CDR3 coding sequence is TGTGCCAGCAGAGGTATGGGGCCTCGTTCGGATACGCAGTATTTT. Protein sequence: CASRGMGPRSDTQYF. The chain combines TRBV2 with TRBJ2-3; tentatively, D is TRBD1 (5 bases). There are 15 residues in the CDR3. CDR1 is SNHLY and CDR2 is FYNNEI in the germline V gene. V was clipped by 6 bases and J by 6 bases, with 19 bases between them.

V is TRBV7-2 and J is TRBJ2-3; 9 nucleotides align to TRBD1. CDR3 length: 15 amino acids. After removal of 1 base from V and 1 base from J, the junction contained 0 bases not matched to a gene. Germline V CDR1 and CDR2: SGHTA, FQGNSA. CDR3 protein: CASSLDRGRTDTQYF. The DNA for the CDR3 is TGTGCCAGCAGCTTAGACAGGGGGCGCACAGATACGCAGTATTTT.

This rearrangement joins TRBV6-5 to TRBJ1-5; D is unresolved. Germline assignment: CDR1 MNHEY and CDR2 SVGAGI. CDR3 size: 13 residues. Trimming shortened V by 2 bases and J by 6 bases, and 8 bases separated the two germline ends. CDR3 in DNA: TGTGCCAGCAGTTACCTTCCGCGTCAGCCCCAGCATTTT. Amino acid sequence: CASSYLPRQPQHF.

DNA of the CDR3: TGTGCCAGCAGCCCGAAGACAGGGAGTGGAACTGAAGCTTTCTTT. Encoded protein: CASSPKTGSGTEAFF. This chain uses TRBV7-9 with TRBJ1-1; TRBD1 aligns across 7 bases. The CDR3 has 15 amino acids. The ends lost 5 bases at V and 5 bases at J; junction bases unmatched: 11. Germline CDR1 reads SEHNR; CDR2 reads FQNEAQ (reference sequence).

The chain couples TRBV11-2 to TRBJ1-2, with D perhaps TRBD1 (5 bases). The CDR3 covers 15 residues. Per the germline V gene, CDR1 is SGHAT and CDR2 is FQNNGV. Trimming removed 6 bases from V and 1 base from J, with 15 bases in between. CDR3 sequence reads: CASSYDSDVNYGYTF. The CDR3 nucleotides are TGTGCCAGCAGTTACGACAGCGACGTTAACTATGGCTACACCTTC.

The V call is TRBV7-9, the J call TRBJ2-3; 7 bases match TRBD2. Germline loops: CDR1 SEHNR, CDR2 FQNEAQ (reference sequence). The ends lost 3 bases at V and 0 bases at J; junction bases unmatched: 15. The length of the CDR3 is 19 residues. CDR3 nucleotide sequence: TGTGCCAGCAGCTTCCCCAGATGGGCTAGCGGAGCTAGCACAGATACGCAGTATTTT. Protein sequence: CASSFPRWASGASTDTQYF.

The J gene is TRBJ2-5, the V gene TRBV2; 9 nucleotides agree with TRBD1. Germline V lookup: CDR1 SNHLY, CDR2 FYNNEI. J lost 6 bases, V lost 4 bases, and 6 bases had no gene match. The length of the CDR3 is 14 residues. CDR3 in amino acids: CASSVDRGVQTQYF. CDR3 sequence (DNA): TGTGCCAGCAGTGTGGACAGGGGAGTACAGACCCAGTACTTC. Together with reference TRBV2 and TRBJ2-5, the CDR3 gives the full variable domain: EPEVTQTPSHQVTQMGQEVILRCVPISNHLYFYWYRQILGQKVEFLVSFYNNEISEKSEIFDDQFSVERPDGSNFTLKIRSTKLEDSAMYFCASSVDRGVQTQYFGPGTRLLVL.

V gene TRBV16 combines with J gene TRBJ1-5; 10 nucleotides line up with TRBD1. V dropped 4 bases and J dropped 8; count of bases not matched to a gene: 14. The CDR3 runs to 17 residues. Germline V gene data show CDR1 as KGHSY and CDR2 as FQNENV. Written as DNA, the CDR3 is TGTGCCAGCAGCCGAGACAGGGGGCGAGTCCAAGAGGAGCCCCAGCATTTT. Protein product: CASSRDRGRVQEEPQHF.

In DNA form, the CDR3 reads TGTGCCAGCAGTTCGGGACAGGGATACGCTGAAGCTTTCTTT. Its translation: CASSSGQGYAEAFF. The rearrangement joins TRBV6-5 to TRBJ1-1; 9 bases are a match to TRBD1. The germline V gene encodes CDR1 MNHEY and CDR2 SVGAGI. This CDR3 spans 14 amino acids. The junction had 6 bases not matched to a gene; V was cut back by 4 bases and J by 6 bases.

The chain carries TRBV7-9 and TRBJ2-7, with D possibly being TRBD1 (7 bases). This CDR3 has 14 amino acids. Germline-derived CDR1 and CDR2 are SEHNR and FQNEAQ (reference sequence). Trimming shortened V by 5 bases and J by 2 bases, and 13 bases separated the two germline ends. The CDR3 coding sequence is TGTGCCAGCAGCGCGGGACAGACCGCCTACGAGCAGTACTTC. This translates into CASSAGQTAYEQYF.

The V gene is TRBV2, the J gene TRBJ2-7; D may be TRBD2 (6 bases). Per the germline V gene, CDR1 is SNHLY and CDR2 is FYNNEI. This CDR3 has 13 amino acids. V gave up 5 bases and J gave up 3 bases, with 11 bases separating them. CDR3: CASSWGTGYEQYF. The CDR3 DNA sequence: TGTGCCAGCAGTTGGGGGACTGGCTACGAGCAGTACTTC.

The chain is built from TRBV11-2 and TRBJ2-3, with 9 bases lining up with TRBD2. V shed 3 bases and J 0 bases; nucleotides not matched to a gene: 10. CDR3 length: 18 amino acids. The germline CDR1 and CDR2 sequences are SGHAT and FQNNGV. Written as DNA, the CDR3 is TGTGCCAGCAGCTTTGGCGGGGGGGCCTCCCCTAGCACAGATACGCAGTATTTT. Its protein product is CASSFGGGASPSTDTQYF.

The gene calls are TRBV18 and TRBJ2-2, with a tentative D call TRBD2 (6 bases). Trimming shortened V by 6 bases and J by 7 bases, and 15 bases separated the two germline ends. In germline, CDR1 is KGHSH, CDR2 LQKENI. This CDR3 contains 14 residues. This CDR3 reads CASSPKLEGGELFF. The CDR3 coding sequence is TGTGCCAGCTCGCCTAAATTGGAGGGCGGGGAGCTGTTTTTT. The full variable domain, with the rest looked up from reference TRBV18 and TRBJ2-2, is NAGVMQNPRHLVRRRGQEARLRCSPMKGHSHVYWYRQLPEEGLKFMVYLQKENIIDESGMPKERFSAEFPKEGPSILRIQQVVRGDSAAYFCASSPKLEGGELFFGEGSRLTVL.

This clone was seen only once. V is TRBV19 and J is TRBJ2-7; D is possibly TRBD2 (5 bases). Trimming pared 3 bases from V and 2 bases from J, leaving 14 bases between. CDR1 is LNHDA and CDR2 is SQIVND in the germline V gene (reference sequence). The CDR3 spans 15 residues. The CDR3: CASSIFPGETYEQYF. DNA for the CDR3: TGTGCCAGTAGTATCTTCCCCGGGGAGACCTACGAGCAGTACTTC.

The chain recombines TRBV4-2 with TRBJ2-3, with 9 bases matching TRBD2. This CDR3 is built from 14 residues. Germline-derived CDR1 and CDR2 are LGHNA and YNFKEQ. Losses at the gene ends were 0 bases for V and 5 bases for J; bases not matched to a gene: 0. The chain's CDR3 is CASSQERGGDTQYF. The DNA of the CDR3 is TGTGCCAGCAGCCAAGAGCGGGGGGGAGATACGCAGTATTTT.

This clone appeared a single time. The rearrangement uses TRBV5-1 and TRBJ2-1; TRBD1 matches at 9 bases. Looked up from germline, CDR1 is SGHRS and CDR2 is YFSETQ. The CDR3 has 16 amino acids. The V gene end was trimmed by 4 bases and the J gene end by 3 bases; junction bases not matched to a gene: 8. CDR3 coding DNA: TGCGCCAGCAGCGAAAGAGACAGGGGGTTCTACAATGAGCAGTTCTTC. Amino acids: CASSERDRGFYNEQFF.

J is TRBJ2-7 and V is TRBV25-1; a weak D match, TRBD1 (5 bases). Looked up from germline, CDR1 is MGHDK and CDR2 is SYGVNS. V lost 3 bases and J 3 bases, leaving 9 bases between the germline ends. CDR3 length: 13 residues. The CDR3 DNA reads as TGTGCCAGCAGTGAGGCAGGGATCTACGAGCAGTACTTC. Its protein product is CASSEAGIYEQYF.

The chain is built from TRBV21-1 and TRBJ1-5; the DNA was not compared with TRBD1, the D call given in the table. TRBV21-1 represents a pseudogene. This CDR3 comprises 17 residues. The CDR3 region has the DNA TGTGCCAGCAGCAACCATCCGCGGGACAGCAGCAATCAGCCCCAGCATTTT. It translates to CASSNHPRDSSNQPQHF.

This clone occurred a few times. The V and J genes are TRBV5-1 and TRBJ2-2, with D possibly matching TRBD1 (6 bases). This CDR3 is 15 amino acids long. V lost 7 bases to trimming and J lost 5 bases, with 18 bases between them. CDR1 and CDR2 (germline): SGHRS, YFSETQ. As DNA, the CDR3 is TGCGCCAGCCGCTGGACAGCTTCTGGGACCGGGGAGCTGTTTTTT. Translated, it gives CASRWTASGTGELFF.